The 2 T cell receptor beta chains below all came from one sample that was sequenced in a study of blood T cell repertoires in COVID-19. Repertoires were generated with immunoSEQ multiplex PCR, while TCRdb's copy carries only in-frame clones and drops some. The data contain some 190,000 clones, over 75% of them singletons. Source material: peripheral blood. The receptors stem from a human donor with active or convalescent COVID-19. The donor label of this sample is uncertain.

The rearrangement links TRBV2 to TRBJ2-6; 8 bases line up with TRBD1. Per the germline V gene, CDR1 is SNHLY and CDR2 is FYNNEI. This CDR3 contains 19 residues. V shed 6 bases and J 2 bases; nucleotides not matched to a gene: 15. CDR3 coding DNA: TGTGCCAGCAGGCCTCCCCCGACAGGGGTTTCGGCTGGGGCCAACGTCCTGACTTTC. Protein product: CASRPPPTGVSAGANVLTF.

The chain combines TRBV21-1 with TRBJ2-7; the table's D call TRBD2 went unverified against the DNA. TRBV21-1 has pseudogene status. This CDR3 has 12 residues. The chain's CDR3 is CASSKRSGEQYF. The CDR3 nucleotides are TGTGCCAGCAGCAAACGAAGCGGAGAGCAGTACTTC.